The T cell receptor (beta chain) described here comes from a study of vaccination and CD4 T cells after COVID-19. Treatment reported: roughly 11-day PBMC culture with coronavirus spike peptide pools or control peptides (ViraFEST assay). Once peptide pools had expanded antigen-specific T cells, ViraFEST sequenced TCRs. Sequenced with the Oncomine TCR Beta short-read assay was DNA taken from cultured CD4+ T cells. TCRdb called the PCR reads again in MiXCR, with one record for every CDR3 protein. The table records some 20,000 distinct CDR3 sequences, 40% to 50% of them present only once. Study-wide results and caveats: Counts of SARS-CoV-2-reactive clonotypes had a median that went from approximately 21 to 40, a nonsignificant change.

This clonotype was seen a few times. The antigen is unknown. Between the trimmed V and J ends, which lost 0 bases and 10 bases, there was a span of 10 bases. CDR1 and CDR2 from the germline V gene are SGHVS and FQNEAQ. This CDR3 has 14 residues. The chain joins TRBV7-8 to TRBJ1-6; tentatively, D is TRBD1 (6 bases). This receptor was taken from a human donor who received a COVID-19 vaccine. The source was CD4+ T cells from blood, cultured in vitro, collected before SARS-CoV-2 vaccination. The CDR3 loop reads CASSLAGGGSPLHF. As DNA, the CDR3 is TGTGCCAGCAGCTTAGCAGGGGGGGGGTCACCCCTCCACTTT.